This is a list of T cell receptor beta chains from one sample in a study of blood T cell repertoires in COVID-19. Sequenced by immunoSEQ multiplex PCR; TCRdb stores in-frame clones only, minus some. The sample contains 95,000 to 100,000 clones, 85% of which appear only once. Material: peripheral blood. The origin of the receptors is a woman in her seventies with active or convalescent COVID-19. Each CDR3 is given with its conserved first and last residue.

>TRBV9|TRBJ1-5
CASSVGQGGPPQHF
>TRBV28|TRBJ1-6
CASSPPGRGQSPLHF
>TRBV6-5|TRBJ2-7
CASRGTGTGHYEQYF
>TRBV27|TRBJ2-5
CASSLSTGWQTQYF
>TRBV10-1|TRBJ2-7
CASSKRAGGRVHEQYF
>TRBV5-8|TRBJ2-7
CASSSRAGDPYEQYF
>TRBV24-1|TRBJ2-1
CATSDAGQGLQGEQFF
>TRBV24-1|TRBJ2-3
CATKGQWGPDTQYF
>TRBV3-1/TRBV3-2|TRBJ1-6
CASSHIAGSDNSPLHF
>TRBV4-3|TRBJ2-1
CASSGAGGLRNEQFF
>TRBV7-3|TRBJ2-3
CASSFAGGQADTQYF
>TRBV2|TRBJ2-2
CASSVIGAGELFF
>TRBV15|TRBJ2-7
CATSRVAGGSVTYEQYF
>TRBV20-1|TRBJ2-7
CSARQGYEQYF
>TRBV28|TRBJ2-7
CQMTGGFYEQYF
>TRBV6-5|TRBJ2-5
CASTKGGGEETQYF
>TRBV7-2|TRBJ2-5
CASRPANRQETQYF
>TRBV12-5|TRBJ1-2
CASGLMTGVNYGYTF
>TRBV30|TRBJ1-2
CAWSDTTGGVYGYTF
>TRBV28|TRBJ1-5
CASSTGTSNQPQHF
>TRBV2|TRBJ1-5
CASSVGGNNQPQHF
>TRBV30|TRBJ2-7
CAWRKLDRYEQYF
>TRBV2|TRBJ1-4
CASSPEGGLNEKLFF
>TRBV19|TRBJ1-5
CASSRGQGSQPQHF
>TRBV5-1|TRBJ2-7
CASTQNVSYEQYF
>TRBV12-3/TRBV12-4|TRBJ1-5
CASSGGEGQPQHF
>TRBV24-1|TRBJ1-4
CATSDSSTTNEKLFF
>TRBV27|TRBJ2-5
CASRLWGHAGETQYF
>TRBV9|TRBJ2-2
CASSEGAVGTGELFF
>TRBV30|TRBJ2-7
CAWSFSTGWEEQYF
>TRBV9|TRBJ2-7
CASSRQGLDEQYF
>TRBV6-2/TRBV6-3|TRBJ2-7
CASSLSEGDYEQYF
>TRBV10-3|TRBJ1-5
CAAGTGNQPQHF
>TRBV24-1|TRBJ1-6
CATSDSRDNSPLHF
>TRBV4-2|TRBJ2-3
CASSQDFSGGNTDTQYF
>TRBV9|TRBJ2-7
CASSPQITGLRPVQYF
>TRBV4-3|TRBJ2-1
CASSQGNRGLSTYNEQFF
>TRBV9|TRBJ2-7
CASSRGDPSYEQYF
>TRBV15|TRBJ1-1
CATSIRQGSTEAFF
>TRBV14|TRBJ2-5
CASSSRLAETQYF
>TRBV30|TRBJ1-1
CAWSTWGGGTEAFF
>TRBV19|TRBJ1-6
CASSIRQGNSPLHF
>TRBV3-1/TRBV3-2|TRBJ2-1
CASSNLEDEQFF
>TRBV5-1|TRBJ1-6
CASSLTGNNSPLHF
>TRBV19|TRBJ1-5
CASRPRTGAGQPQHF